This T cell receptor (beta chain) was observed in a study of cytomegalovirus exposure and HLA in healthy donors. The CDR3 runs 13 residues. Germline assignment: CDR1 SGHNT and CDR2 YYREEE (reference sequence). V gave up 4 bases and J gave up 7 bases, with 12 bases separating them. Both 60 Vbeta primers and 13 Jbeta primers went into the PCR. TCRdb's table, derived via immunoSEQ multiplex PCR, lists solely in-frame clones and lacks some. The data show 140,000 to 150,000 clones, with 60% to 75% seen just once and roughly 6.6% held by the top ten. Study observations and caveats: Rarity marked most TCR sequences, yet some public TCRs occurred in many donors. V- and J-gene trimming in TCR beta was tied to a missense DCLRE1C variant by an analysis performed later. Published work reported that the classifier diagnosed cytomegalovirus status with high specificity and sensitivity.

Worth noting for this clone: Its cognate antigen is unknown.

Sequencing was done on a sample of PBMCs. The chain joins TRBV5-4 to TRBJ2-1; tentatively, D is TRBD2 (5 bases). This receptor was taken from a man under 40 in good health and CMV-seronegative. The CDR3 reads CASSPWTGNEQFF. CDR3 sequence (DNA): TGTGCCAGCAGCCCTTGGACTGGGAATGAGCAGTTCTTC.